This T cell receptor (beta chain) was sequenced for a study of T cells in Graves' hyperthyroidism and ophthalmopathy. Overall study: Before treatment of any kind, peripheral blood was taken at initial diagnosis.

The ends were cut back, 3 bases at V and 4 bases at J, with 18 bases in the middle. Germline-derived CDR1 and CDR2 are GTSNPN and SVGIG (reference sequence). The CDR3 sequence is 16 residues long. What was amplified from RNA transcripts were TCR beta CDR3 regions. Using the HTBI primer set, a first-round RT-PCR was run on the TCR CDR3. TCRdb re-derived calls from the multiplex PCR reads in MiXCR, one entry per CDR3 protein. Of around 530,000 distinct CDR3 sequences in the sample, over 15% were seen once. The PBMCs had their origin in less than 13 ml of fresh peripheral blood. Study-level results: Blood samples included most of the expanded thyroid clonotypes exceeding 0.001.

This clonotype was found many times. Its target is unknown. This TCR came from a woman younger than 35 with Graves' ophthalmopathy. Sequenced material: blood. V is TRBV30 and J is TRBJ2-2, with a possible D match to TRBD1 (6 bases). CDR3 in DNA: TGTGCCTGGAGCCAAAGGGCACAGGGTCGCACCGGGGAGCTGTTTTTT. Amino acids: CAWSQRAQGRTGELFF.